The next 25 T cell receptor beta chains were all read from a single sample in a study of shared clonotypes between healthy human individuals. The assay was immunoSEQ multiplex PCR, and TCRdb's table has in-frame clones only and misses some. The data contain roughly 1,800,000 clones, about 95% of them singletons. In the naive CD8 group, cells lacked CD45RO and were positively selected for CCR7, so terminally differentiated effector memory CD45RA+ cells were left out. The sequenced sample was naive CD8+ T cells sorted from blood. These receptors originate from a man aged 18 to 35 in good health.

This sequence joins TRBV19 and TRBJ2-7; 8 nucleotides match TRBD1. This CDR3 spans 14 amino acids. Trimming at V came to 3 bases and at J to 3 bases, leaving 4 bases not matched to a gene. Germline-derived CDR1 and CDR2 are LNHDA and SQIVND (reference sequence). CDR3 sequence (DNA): TGTGCCAGTAGTATCGGGACAGGTCGCTACGAGCAGTACTTC. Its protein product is CASSIGTGRYEQYF.

The CDR3: CASSDSGVGIGYGYTF. The CDR3 DNA sequence: TGTGCCAGCAGTGATTCGGGGGTGGGTATCGGCTATGGCTACACCTTC. This chain links TRBV6-1 with TRBJ1-2; possibly TRBD1 for D (5 bases). The germline V and J ends were trimmed by 3 bases and 4 bases, with 18 bases remaining between them. CDR3 length equals 16 residues. The germline gives CDR1 MNHNS, CDR2 SASEGT.

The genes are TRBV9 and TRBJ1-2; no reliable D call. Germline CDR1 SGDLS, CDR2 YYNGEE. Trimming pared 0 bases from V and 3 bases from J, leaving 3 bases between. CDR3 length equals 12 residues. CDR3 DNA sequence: TGTGCCAGCAGCGTAGCGGACTATGGCTACACCTTC. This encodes CASSVADYGYTF. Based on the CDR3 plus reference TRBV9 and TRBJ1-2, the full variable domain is DSGVTQTPKHLITATGQRVTLRCSPRSGDLSVYWYQQSLDQGLQFLIQYYNGEERAKGNILERFSAQQFPDLHSELNLSSLELGDSALYFCASSVADYGYTFGSGTRLTVV.

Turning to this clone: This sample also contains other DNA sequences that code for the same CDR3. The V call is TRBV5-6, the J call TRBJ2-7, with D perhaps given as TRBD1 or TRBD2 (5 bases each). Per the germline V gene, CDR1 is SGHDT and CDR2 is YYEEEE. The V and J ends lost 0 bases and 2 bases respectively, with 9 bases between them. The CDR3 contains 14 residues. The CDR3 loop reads CASSLGQGAYEQYF. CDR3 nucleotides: TGTGCCAGCAGCTTGGGTCAGGGAGCCTACGAGCAGTACTTC.

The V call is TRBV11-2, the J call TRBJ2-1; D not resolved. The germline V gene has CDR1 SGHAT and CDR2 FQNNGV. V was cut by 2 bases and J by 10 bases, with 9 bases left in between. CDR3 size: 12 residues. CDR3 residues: CASSLMGNEQFF. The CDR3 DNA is TGTGCCAGCAGCTTAATGGGTAACGAGCAGTTCTTC.

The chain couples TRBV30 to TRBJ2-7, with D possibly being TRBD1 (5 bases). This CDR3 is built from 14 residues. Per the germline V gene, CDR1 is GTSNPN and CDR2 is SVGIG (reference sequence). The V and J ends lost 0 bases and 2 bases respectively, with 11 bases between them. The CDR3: CAWSVHGRAYEQYF. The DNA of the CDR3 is TGTGCCTGGAGTGTACACGGCAGGGCCTACGAGCAGTACTTC.

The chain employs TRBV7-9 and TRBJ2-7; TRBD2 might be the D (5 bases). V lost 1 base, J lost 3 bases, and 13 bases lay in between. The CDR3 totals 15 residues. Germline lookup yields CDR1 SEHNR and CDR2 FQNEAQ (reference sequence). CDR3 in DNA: TGTGCCAGCAGCTTAGGGACTGCGTCCGACTACGAGCAGTACTTC. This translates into CASSLGTASDYEQYF.

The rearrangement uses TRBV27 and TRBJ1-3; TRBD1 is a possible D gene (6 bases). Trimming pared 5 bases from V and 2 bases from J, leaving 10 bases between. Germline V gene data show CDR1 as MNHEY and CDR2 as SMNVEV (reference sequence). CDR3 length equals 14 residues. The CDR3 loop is CASSRGGTGNTIYF. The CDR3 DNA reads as TGTGCCAGCAGTCGAGGGGGGACTGGAAACACCATATATTTT.

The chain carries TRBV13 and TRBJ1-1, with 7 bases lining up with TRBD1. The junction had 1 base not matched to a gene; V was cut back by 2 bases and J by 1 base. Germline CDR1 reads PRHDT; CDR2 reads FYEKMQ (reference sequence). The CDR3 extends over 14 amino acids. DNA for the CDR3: TGTGCCAGCAGCTTACGGACAGGGAACACTGAAGCTTTCTTT. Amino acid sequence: CASSLRTGNTEAFF. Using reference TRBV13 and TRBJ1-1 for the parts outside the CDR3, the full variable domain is AAGVIQSPRHLIKEKRETATLKCYPIPRHDTVYWYQQGPGQDPQFLISFYEKMQSDKGSIPDRFSAQQFSDYHSELNMSSLELGDSALYFCASSLRTGNTEAFFGQGTRLTVV.

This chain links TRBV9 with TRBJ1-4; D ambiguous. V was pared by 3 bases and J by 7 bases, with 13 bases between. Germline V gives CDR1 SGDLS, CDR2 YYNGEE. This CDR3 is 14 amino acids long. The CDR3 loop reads CASSAGSEFEKLFF. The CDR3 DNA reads TGTGCCAGCAGCGCGGGAAGCGAATTTGAAAAACTGTTTTTT.

The CDR3 DNA sequence: TGCGCCAGCAGCCAAGGGCCAGGGGCAACTAATGAAAAACTGTTTTTT. It yields the protein CASSQGPGATNEKLFF. This chain uses TRBV4-1 with TRBJ1-4; D may be TRBD1 (6 bases). CDR1 is MGHRA and CDR2 is YSYEKL in the germline V gene. V was pared by 1 base and J by 0 bases, with 9 bases between. The CDR3 consists of 16 residues.

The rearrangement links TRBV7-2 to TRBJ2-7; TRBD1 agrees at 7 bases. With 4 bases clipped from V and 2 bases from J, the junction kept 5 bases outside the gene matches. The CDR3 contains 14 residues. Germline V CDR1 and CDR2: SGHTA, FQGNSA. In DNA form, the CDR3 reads TGTGCCAGCAGCTGGAAAGGGGGCGCCTACGAGCAGTACTTC. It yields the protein CASSWKGGAYEQYF.

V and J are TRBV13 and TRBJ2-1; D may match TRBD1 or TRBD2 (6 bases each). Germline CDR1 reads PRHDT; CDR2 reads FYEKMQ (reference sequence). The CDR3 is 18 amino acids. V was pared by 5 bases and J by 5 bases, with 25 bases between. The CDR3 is CASSPQLIGSGADNEQFF. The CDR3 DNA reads TGTGCCAGCAGCCCGCAGCTCATCGGTTCGGGGGCAGACAATGAGCAGTTCTTC. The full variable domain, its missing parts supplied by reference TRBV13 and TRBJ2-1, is AAGVIQSPRHLIKEKRETATLKCYPIPRHDTVYWYQQGPGQDPQFLISFYEKMQSDKGSIPDRFSAQQFSDYHSELNMSSLELGDSALYFCASSPQLIGSGADNEQFFGPGTRLTVL.

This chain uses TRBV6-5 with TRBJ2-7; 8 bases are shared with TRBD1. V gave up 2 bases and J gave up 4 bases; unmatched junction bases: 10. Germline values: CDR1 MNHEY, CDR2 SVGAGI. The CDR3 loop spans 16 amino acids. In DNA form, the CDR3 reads TGTGCCAGCAGTTACGCCATCCCAGGGGGCTATTACGAGCAGTACTTC. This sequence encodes CASSYAIPGGYYEQYF.

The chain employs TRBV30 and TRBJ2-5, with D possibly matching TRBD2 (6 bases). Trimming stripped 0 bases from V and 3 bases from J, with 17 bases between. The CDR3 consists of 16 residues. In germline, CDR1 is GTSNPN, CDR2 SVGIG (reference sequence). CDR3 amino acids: CAWSVGYGSIEETQYF. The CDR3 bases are TGTGCCTGGAGTGTCGGGTACGGGAGTATCGAAGAGACCCAGTACTTC. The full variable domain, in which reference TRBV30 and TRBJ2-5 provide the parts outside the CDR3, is SQTIHQWPATLVQPVGSPLSLECTVEGTSNPNLYWYRQAAGRGLQLLFYSVGIGQISSEVPQNLSASRPQDRQFILSSKKLLLSDSGFYLCAWSVGYGSIEETQYFGPGTRLLVL.

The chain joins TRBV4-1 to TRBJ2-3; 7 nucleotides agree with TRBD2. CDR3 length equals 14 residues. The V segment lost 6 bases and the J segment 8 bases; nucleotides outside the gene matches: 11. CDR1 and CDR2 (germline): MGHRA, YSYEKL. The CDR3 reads CASRPGPSGGTQYF. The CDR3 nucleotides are TGCGCCAGCAGGCCCGGACCCTCGGGGGGTACGCAGTATTTT.

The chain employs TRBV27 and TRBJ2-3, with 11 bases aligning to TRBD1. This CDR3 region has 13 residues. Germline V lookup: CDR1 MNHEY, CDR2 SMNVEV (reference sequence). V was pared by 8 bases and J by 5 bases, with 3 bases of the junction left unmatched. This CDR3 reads CASWDRGGDTQYF. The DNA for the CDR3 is TGTGCCAGCTGGGACAGGGGGGGAGATACGCAGTATTTT.

The CDR3 here is CASSQLTTGAYEQYF. In nucleotides, the CDR3 is TGCGCCAGCAGCCAACTTACGACTGGGGCCTACGAGCAGTACTTC. The rearrangement links TRBV4-1 to TRBJ2-7; the D is unclear. Per germline, CDR1 MGHRA and CDR2 YSYEKL. The CDR3 spans 15 residues. V was cut by 2 bases and J by 2 bases, with 13 bases left in between.

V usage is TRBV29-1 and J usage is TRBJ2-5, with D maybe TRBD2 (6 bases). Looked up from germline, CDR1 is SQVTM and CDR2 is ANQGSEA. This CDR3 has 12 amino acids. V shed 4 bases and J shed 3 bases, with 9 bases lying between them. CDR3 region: CSVGGGEETQYF. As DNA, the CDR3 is TGCAGCGTTGGGGGCGGGGAAGAGACCCAGTACTTC.

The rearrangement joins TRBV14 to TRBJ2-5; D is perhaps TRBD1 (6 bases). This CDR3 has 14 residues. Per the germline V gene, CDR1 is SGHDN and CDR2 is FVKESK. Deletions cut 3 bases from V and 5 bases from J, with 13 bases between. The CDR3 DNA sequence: TGTGCCAGCAGCCATCTGGACAGTGGGGAGACCCAGTACTTC. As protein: CASSHLDSGETQYF.

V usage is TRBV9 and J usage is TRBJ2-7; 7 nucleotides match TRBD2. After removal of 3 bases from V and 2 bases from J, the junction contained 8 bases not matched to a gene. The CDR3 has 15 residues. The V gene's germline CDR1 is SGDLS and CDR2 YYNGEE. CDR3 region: CASSGGAGPAYEQYF. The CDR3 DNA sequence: TGTGCCAGCAGCGGGGGAGCGGGGCCGGCCTACGAGCAGTACTTC.

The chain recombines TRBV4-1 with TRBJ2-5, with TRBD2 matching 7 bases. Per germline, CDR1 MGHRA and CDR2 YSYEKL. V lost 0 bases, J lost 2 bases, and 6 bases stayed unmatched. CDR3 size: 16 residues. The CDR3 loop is CASSQEAGTTQETQYF. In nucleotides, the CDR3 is TGCGCCAGCAGCCAAGAAGCGGGGACGACTCAAGAGACCCAGTACTTC.

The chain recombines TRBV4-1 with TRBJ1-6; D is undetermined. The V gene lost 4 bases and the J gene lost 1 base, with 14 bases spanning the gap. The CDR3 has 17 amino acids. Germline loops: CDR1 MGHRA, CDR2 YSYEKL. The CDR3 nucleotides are TGCGCCAGCAGCCTAGGAGGAGGCCTATCCTATAATTCACCCCTCCACTTT. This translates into CASSLGGGLSYNSPLHF.

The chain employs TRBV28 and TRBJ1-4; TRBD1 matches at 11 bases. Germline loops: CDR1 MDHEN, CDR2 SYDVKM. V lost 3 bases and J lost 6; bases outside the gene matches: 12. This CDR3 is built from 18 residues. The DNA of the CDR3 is TGTGCCAGCAGTTTTGGACAGGGGGCCTCCCAACGGGATGAAAAACTGTTTTTT. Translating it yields CASSFGQGASQRDEKLFF.

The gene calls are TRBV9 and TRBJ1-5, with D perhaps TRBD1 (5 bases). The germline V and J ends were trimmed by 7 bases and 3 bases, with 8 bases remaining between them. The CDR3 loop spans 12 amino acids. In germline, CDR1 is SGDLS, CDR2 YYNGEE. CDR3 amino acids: CASGTHNQPQHF. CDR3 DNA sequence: TGTGCCAGCGGGACCCACAATCAGCCCCAGCATTTT.